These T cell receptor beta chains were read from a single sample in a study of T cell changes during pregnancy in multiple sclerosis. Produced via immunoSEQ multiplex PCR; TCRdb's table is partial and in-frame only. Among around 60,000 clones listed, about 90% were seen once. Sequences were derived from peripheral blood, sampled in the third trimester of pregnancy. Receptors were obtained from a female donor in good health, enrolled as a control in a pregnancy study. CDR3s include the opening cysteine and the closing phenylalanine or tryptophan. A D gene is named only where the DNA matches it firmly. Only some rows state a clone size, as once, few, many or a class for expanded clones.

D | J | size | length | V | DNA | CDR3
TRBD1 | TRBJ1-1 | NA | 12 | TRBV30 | TGTGCCCGGACAGGGGTGAACACTGAAGCTTTCTTT | CARTGVNTEAFF
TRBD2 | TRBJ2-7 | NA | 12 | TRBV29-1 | TGCAGCGTTGAAGAGAAGCGGGGCGAGCAGTACTTC | CSVEEKRGEQYF
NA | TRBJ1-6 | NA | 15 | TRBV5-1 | TGCGCCAGCAGCTTGGAGGCAGGCGATAATTCACCCCTCCACTTT | CASSLEAGDNSPLHF
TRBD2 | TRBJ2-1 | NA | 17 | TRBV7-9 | TGTGCCAGCAGCTTAGAATCCGGGACTAGCGGGAGCAATGAGCAGTTCTTC | CASSLESGTSGSNEQFF
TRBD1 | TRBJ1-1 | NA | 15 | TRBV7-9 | TGTGCCAGCAGCTCCTGGGACAGGGGCTCCACTGAAGCTTTCTTT | CASSSWDRGSTEAFF
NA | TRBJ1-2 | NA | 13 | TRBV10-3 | TGTGCCATCAGGGGGGAGGATCTTAAAGGCTACACCTTC | CAIRGEDLKGYTF
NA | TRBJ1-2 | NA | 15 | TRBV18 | TGTGCCAGCTCACCTTCCGAGGCAGGGAACTATGGCTACACCTTC | CASSPSEAGNYGYTF
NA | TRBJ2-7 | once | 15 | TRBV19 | TGTGCCAGTAGTATTGGGTGGGAGGTTTCCTACGAGCAGTACTTC | CASSIGWEVSYEQYF
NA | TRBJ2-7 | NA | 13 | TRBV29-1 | TGCAGCGCAGGCCGGCCTGACACCTACGAGCAGTACTTC | CSAGRPDTYEQYF
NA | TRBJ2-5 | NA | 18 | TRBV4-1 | TGCGCCAGCAGCCAAGAGGGCTGGGCGGAAAGGGGTCAAGAGACCCAGTACTTC | CASSQEGWAERGQETQYF
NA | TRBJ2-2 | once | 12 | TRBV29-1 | TGCAGCGTTTCCGGGGAGACAGGGGAGCTGTTTTTT | CSVSGETGELFF
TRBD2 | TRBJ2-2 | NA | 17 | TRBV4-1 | TGCGCCAGCAGCCAAGATTCGGGAGGGTGGAACACCGGGGAGCTGTTTTTT | CASSQDSGGWNTGELFF
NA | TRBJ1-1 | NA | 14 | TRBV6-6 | TGTGCCAGCAGTTACTCGGACAGGAACACTGAAGCTTTCTTT | CASSYSDRNTEAFF
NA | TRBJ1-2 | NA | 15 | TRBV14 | TGTGCCAGCAGCCAAGAAAACAGCTATAACTATGGCTACACCTTC | CASSQENSYNYGYTF
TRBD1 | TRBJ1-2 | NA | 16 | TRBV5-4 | TGTGCCAGCAGCCCTCCCGGACAGGGGGCCAACTATGGCTACACCTTC | CASSPPGQGANYGYTF
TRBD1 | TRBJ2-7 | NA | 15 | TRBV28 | TGTGCCAGCAGGCAACAGGGGGCGTTTTCCTACGAGCAGTACTTC | CASRQQGAFSYEQYF
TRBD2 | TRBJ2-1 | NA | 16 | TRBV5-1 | TGCGCCAGCAGCTTATTTAGCGGGACTGACTACAATGAGCAGTTCTTC | CASSLFSGTDYNEQFF
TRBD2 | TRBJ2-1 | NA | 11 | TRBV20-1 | TGCAGTGCTAGGGGTAGCGGGGCCCCGTTCTTC | CSARGSGAPFF